The T cell receptor beta chain under discussion was sequenced for a study of blood T cell repertoires in COVID-19. The method was immunoSEQ multiplex PCR; TCRdb's version includes in-frame clones alone and lacks a portion of them. The sample shows 70,000 to 90,000 clones, over 80% of them seen only once. Trimming took off 2 bases at V and 3 bases at J, with 10 bases between the two ends. This CDR3 has 15 residues. Germline V gene data show CDR1 as MNHEY and CDR2 as SMNVEV (reference sequence). The chain carries TRBV27 and TRBJ2-2; D uncertain. The TCR originated in a human donor in a cohort sampled during active COVID-19. Sequenced material: peripheral blood. Here the CDR3 reads CASSLEGVDTGELFF. The CDR3 nucleotides read TGTGCCAGCAGTTTAGAAGGAGTGGACACCGGGGAGCTGTTTTTT.